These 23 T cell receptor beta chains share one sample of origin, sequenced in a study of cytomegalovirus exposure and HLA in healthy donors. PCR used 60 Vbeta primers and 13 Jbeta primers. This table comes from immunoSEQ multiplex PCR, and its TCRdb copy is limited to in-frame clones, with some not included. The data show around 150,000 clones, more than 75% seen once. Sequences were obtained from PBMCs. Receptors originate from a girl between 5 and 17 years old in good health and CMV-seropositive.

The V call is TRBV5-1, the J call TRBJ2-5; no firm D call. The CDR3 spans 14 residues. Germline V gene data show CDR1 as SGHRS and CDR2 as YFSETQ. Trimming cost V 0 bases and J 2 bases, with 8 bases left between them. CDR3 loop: CASSLGGGQETQYF. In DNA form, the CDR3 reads TGCGCCAGCAGCTTGGGAGGCGGTCAAGAGACCCAGTACTTC.

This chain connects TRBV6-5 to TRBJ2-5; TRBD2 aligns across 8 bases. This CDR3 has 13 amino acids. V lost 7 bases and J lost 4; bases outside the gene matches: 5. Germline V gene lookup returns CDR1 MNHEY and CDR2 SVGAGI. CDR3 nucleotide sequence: TGTGCCAGCATAGGGGCGGGGGGAGAGACCCAGTACTTC. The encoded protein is CASIGAGGETQYF.

The CDR3: CASTRGSYGYTF. The CDR3 DNA sequence: TGTGCCAGCACCCGGGGTTCCTATGGCTACACCTTC. The chain carries TRBV6-5 and TRBJ1-2; D ambiguous. The CDR3 contains 12 residues. Trimming took off 7 bases at V and 4 bases at J, with 10 bases between the two ends. Germline V CDR1 and CDR2: MNHEY, SVGAGI.

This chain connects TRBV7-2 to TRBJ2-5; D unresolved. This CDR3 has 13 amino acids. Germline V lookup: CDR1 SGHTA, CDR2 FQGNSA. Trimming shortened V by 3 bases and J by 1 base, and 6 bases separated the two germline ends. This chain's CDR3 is CASSFLAQETQYF. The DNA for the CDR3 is TGTGCCAGCAGCTTCCTGGCCCAAGAGACCCAGTACTTC.

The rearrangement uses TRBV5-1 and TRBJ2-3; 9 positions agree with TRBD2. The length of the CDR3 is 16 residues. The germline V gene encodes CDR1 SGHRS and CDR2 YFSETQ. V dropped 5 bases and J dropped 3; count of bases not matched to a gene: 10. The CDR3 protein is CASSSGEGLATDTQYF. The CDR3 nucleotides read TGCGCCAGCAGTTCGGGGGAAGGACTAGCGACAGATACGCAGTATTTT.

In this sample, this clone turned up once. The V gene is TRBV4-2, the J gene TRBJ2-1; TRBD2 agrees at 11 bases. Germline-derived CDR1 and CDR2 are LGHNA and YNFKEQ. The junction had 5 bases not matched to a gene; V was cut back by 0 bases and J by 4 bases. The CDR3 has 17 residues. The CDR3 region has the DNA TGTGCCAGCAGCCAAGACTTGGGACTAGCGGATTACAATGAGCAGTTCTTC. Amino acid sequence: CASSQDLGLADYNEQFF.

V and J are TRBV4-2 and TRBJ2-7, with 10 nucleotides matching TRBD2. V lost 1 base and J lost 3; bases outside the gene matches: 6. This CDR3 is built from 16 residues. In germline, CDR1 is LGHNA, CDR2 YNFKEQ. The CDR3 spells CASSQGSSGSVYEQYF. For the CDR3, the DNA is TGTGCCAGCAGCCAAGGATCTAGCGGGAGTGTCTACGAGCAGTACTTC.

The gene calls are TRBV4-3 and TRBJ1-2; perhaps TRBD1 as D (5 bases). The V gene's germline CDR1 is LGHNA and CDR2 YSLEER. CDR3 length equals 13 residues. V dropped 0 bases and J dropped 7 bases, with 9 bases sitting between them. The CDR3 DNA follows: TGCGCCAGCAGCCAAGACAGGGTGAGTGGCTACACCTTC. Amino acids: CASSQDRVSGYTF.

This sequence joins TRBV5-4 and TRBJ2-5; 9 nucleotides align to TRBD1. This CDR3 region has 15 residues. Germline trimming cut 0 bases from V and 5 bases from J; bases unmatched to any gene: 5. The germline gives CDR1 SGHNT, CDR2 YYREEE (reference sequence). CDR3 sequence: CASSLAGTGTETQYF. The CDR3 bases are TGTGCCAGCAGCTTGGCCGGGACAGGGACGGAGACCCAGTACTTC.

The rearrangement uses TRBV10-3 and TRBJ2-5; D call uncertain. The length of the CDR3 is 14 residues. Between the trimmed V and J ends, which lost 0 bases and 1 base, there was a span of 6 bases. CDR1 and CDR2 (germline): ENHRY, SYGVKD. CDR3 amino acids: CAISESSSQETQYF. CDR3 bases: TGTGCCATCAGTGAGTCGTCCAGCCAAGAGACCCAGTACTTC.

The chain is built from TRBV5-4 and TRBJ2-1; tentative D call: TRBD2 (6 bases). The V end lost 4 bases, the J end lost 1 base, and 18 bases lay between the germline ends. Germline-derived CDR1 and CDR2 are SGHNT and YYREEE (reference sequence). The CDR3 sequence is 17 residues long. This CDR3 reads CASSSATGGGSYNEQFF. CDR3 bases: TGTGCCAGCAGCAGCGCCACCGGGGGAGGATCCTACAATGAGCAGTTCTTC.

The CDR3 nucleotides are TGTGCCAGCAGCGTACTTACAAATCCGGGCCAAGAGACCCAGTACTTC. Residues: CASSVLTNPGQETQYF. This chain connects TRBV6-6 to TRBJ2-5; D uncertain. CDR3 length equals 16 residues. Per the germline V gene, CDR1 is MNHNY and CDR2 is SVGAGI (reference sequence). Trimming left V 6 bases short and J 1 base short, with 18 bases between.

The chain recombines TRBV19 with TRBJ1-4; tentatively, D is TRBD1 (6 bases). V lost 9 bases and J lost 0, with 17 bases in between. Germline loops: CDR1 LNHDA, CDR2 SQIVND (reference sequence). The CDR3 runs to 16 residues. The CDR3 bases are TGTGCCAGCGGCAATCCAGGGGCCGCAACTAATGAAAAACTGTTTTTT. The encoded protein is CASGNPGAATNEKLFF. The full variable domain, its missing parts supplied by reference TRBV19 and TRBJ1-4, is DGGITQSPKYLFRKEGQNVTLSCEQNLNHDAMYWYRQDPGQGLRLIYYSQIVNDFQKGDIAEGYSVSREKKESFPLTVTSAQKNPTAFYLCASGNPGAATNEKLFFGSGTQLSVL.

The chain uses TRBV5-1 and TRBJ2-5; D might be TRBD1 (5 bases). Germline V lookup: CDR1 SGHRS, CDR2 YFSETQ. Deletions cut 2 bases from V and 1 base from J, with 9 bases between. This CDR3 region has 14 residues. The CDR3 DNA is TGCGCCAGCAGCTTAAGACAGCGCCAAGAGACCCAGTACTTC. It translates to CASSLRQRQETQYF.

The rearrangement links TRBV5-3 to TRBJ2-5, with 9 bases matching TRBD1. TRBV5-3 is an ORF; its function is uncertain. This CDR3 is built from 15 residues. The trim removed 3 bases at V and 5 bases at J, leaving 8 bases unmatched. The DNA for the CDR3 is TGTGCCAGAAGCTACCTGGACAGGGGTGGGGAGACCCAGTACTTC. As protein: CARSYLDRGGETQYF.

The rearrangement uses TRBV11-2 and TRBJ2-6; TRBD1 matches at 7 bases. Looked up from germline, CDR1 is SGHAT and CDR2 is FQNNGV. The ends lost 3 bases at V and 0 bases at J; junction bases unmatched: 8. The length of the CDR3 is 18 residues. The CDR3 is CASSFDWTGISGANVLTF. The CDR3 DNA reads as TGTGCCAGCAGCTTTGACTGGACAGGTATCTCTGGGGCCAACGTCCTGACTTTC.

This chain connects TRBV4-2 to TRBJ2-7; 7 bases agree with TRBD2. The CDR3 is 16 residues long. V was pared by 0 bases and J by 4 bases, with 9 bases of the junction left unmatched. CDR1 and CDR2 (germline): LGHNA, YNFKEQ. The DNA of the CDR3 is TGTGCCAGCAGCCAAGATCGGCCTAGCGGATTATACGAGCAGTACTTC. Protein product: CASSQDRPSGLYEQYF.

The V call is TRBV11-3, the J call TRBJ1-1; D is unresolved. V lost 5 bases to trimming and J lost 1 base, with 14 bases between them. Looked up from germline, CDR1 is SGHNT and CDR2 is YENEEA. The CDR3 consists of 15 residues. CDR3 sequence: CASSPGGMGNTEAFF. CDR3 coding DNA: TGTGCCAGCAGCCCCGGAGGTATGGGGAACACTGAAGCTTTCTTT.

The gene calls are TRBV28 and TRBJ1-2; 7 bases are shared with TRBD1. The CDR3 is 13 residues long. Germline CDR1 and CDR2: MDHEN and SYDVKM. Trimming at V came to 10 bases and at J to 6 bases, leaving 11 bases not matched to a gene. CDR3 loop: CATAGQILDGYTF. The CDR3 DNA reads TGTGCCACCGCGGGACAGATTCTCGATGGCTACACCTTC.

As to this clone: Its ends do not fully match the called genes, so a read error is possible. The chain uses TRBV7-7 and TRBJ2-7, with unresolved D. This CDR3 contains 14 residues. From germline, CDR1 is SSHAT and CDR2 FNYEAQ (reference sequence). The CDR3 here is CASSLGTAPYEQYF. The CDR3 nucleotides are TGTGCTAGCAGCTTAGGAACAGCTCCCTACGAGCAGTACTTC.

The CDR3 bases are TGTGCCAGCAGTCGACAGGGGCGGTGGGTGAACACTGAAGCTTTCTTT. This codes for CASSRQGRWVNTEAFF. The rearrangement links TRBV28 to TRBJ1-1; 8 bases are a match to TRBD1. The J segment lost 0 bases and the V segment lost 5 bases, leaving 8 bases of the junction unmatched. CDR1 is MDHEN, CDR2 SYDVKM, per germline. The CDR3 is 16 residues long.

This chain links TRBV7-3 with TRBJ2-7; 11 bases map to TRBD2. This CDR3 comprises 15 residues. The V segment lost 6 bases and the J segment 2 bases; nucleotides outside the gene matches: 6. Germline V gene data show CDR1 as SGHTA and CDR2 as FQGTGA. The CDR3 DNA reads TGTGCCAGCAGTTTGACTAGCGGGGCCACCTACGAGCAGTACTTC. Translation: CASSLTSGATYEQYF. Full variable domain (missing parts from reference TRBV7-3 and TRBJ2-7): GAGVSQTPSNKVTEKGKYVELRCDPISGHTALYWYRQSLGQGPEFLIYFQGTGAADDSGLPNDRFFAVRPEGSVSTLKIQRTERGDSAVYLCASSLTSGATYEQYFGPGTRLTVT.

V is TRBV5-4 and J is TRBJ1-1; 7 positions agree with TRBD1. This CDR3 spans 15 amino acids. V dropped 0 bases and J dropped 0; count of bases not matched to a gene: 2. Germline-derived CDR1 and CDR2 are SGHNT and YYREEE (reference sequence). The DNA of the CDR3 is TGTGCCAGCAGCTTGGCCGGGACAGTGAACACTGAAGCTTTCTTT. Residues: CASSLAGTVNTEAFF.